A selection of T cell receptor beta chains follows, all from one sample in a study of shared clonotypes between healthy human individuals. Clones were read by immunoSEQ multiplex PCR, and TCRdb kept only the in-frame ones, dropping some. The table shows around 650,000 clones, with roughly 96% occurring only once. Specimen: naive CD8+ T cells sorted from blood. These receptor sequences come from a woman aged 30 to 39 in good health. Both conserved end residues are part of each CDR3. Fields, in order: CDR3 protein, CDR3 DNA, clone size, V gene, D gene, J gene. D genes are given only for firm matches. Clone size, where shown, is once, few, many, or a class for clones that have expanded.

CDR3 protein: CASSETVQYF
CDR3 DNA: TGTGCCAGCAGTGAGACAGTGCAGTACTTC
clone size: once
V gene: TRBV2
D gene: NA
J gene: TRBJ2-7

CDR3 protein: CASSPGTSGRRETQYF
CDR3 DNA: TGTGCCAGCAGTCCGGGGACTAGCGGGAGAAGGGAGACCCAGTACTTC
clone size: NA
V gene: TRBV27
D gene: TRBD2
J gene: TRBJ2-5

CDR3 protein: CASSPGGGAPSYEQYF
CDR3 DNA: TGTGCCAGCTCACCAGGGGGCGGGGCGCCCTCCTACGAGCAGTACTTC
clone size: NA
V gene: TRBV18
D gene: NA
J gene: TRBJ2-7

CDR3 protein: CASSSTDRANYGYTF
CDR3 DNA: TGTGCCAGCAGTTCTACAGACAGGGCAAACTATGGCTACACCTTC
clone size: NA
V gene: TRBV7-6
D gene: TRBD1
J gene: TRBJ1-2

CDR3 protein: CASSPLLGGGYEQYF
CDR3 DNA: TGTGCCAGCAGTCCCCTCTTGGGGGGGGGCTACGAGCAGTACTTC
clone size: NA
V gene: TRBV28
D gene: TRBD2
J gene: TRBJ2-7

CDR3 protein: CASSVNAGQPLHF
CDR3 DNA: TGTGCCAGCAGCGTAAATGCGGGTCAGCCCCTCCACTTT
clone size: NA
V gene: TRBV9
D gene: NA
J gene: TRBJ1-6

CDR3 protein: CASSQEVPSGDTDTQYF
CDR3 DNA: TGCGCCAGCAGCCAAGAGGTCCCCTCCGGGGACACAGATACGCAGTATTTT
clone size: NA
V gene: TRBV4-1
D gene: NA
J gene: TRBJ2-3

CDR3 protein: CASSPSLATEQYF
CDR3 DNA: TGCGCCAGCAGCCCATCACTAGCGACCGAGCAGTACTTC
clone size: NA
V gene: TRBV4-1
D gene: TRBD2
J gene: TRBJ2-7

CDR3 protein: CASRRDSDNEQFF
CDR3 DNA: TGTGCCAGCAGGAGGGACAGTGACAATGAGCAGTTCTTC
clone size: NA
V gene: TRBV7-9
D gene: TRBD1
J gene: TRBJ2-1

CDR3 protein: CASSFPAGGIYEQYF
CDR3 DNA: TGTGCCAGCAGTTTTCCAGCGGGAGGTATATACGAGCAGTACTTC
clone size: NA
V gene: TRBV28
D gene: TRBD2
J gene: TRBJ2-7

CDR3 protein: CASSTRTAQNTEAFF
CDR3 DNA: TGTGCCAGCAGCACCCGGACAGCGCAGAACACTGAAGCTTTCTTT
clone size: NA
V gene: TRBV7-9
D gene: NA
J gene: TRBJ1-1

CDR3 protein: CASSLGGASYNEQFF
CDR3 DNA: TGTGCCAGCAGTTTAGGGGGAGCGTCCTACAATGAGCAGTTCTTC
clone size: NA
V gene: TRBV27
D gene: NA
J gene: TRBJ2-1

CDR3 protein: CASSHGNQPQHF
CDR3 DNA: TGTGCCAGCAGTCATGGCAATCAGCCCCAGCATTTT
clone size: few
V gene: TRBV7-9
D gene: NA
J gene: TRBJ1-5

CDR3 protein: CASSLARGSEAFF
CDR3 DNA: TGCGCCAGCAGCTTGGCCCGCGGGAGTGAAGCTTTCTTT
clone size: NA
V gene: TRBV5-1
D gene: NA
J gene: TRBJ1-1

CDR3 protein: CAWSGWGNTEAFF
CDR3 DNA: TGTGCCTGGAGTGGGTGGGGGAACACTGAAGCTTTCTTT
clone size: NA
V gene: TRBV30
D gene: NA
J gene: TRBJ1-1

CDR3 protein: CASSLMGSLAEAFF
CDR3 DNA: TGTGCCAGCAGTTTAATGGGTAGTTTGGCGGAGGCTTTCTTT
clone size: NA
V gene: TRBV27
D gene: NA
J gene: TRBJ1-1

CDR3 protein: CASSNTDQSSGETQYF
CDR3 DNA: TGTGCCAGCAGCAACACGGATCAATCCTCTGGGGAGACCCAGTACTTC
clone size: NA
V gene: TRBV5-6
D gene: NA
J gene: TRBJ2-5

CDR3 protein: CASSLVPTGFAEQYF
CDR3 DNA: TGTGCCAGCAGCTTAGTCCCCACAGGGTTCGCCGAGCAGTACTTC
clone size: NA
V gene: TRBV7-8
D gene: NA
J gene: TRBJ2-7

CDR3 protein: CASSDPSSGNTIYF
CDR3 DNA: TGTGCCAGCAGTGACCCAAGCTCTGGAAACACCATATATTTT
clone size: NA
V gene: TRBV2
D gene: NA
J gene: TRBJ1-3

CDR3 protein: CASSDGVSSYNEQFF
CDR3 DNA: TGTGCCAGCAGTGACGGGGTGAGCTCCTACAATGAGCAGTTCTTC
clone size: NA
V gene: TRBV6-4
D gene: NA
J gene: TRBJ2-1

CDR3 protein: CASSFGNYNEQFF
CDR3 DNA: TGTGCCAGCAGTTTCGGGAATTACAATGAGCAGTTCTTC
clone size: NA
V gene: TRBV6-6
D gene: NA
J gene: TRBJ2-1

CDR3 protein: CSVETGREQFF
CDR3 DNA: TGCAGCGTTGAAACTGGACGGGAGCAGTTCTTC
clone size: once
V gene: TRBV29-1
D gene: NA
J gene: TRBJ2-1

CDR3 protein: CASSLTSSYNEQFF
CDR3 DNA: TGTGCCAGCAGCTTGACTAGCTCCTACAATGAGCAGTTCTTC
clone size: NA
V gene: TRBV5-6
D gene: NA
J gene: TRBJ2-1

CDR3 protein: CASSHRQANQPQHF
CDR3 DNA: TGTGCCAGCAGCCACCGACAGGCCAATCAGCCCCAGCATTTT
clone size: NA
V gene: TRBV27
D gene: NA
J gene: TRBJ1-5

CDR3 protein: CASSFSGRASDEQYF
CDR3 DNA: TGTGCCAGCAGCTTTAGCGGGAGGGCTAGTGACGAGCAGTACTTC
clone size: NA
V gene: TRBV5-4
D gene: TRBD2
J gene: TRBJ2-7

CDR3 protein: CASSISGQGNTEAFF
CDR3 DNA: TGTGCCAGTAGTATTTCCGGACAGGGGAACACTGAAGCTTTCTTT
clone size: NA
V gene: TRBV19
D gene: TRBD1
J gene: TRBJ1-1

CDR3 protein: CASRTGTADTGELFF
CDR3 DNA: TGTGCCAGCAGAACCGGGACAGCTGATACCGGGGAGCTGTTTTTT
clone size: once
V gene: TRBV5-4
D gene: TRBD1
J gene: TRBJ2-2

CDR3 protein: CASSLGGLATEQYF
CDR3 DNA: TGTGCCAGCAGCTTAGGTGGCCTAGCTACCGAGCAGTACTTC
clone size: NA
V gene: TRBV11-2
D gene: NA
J gene: TRBJ2-7

CDR3 protein: CASSPLAGGPDEQYF
CDR3 DNA: TGTGCCAGCAGCCCTCTAGCGGGAGGGCCAGACGAGCAGTACTTC
clone size: NA
V gene: TRBV27
D gene: TRBD2
J gene: TRBJ2-7